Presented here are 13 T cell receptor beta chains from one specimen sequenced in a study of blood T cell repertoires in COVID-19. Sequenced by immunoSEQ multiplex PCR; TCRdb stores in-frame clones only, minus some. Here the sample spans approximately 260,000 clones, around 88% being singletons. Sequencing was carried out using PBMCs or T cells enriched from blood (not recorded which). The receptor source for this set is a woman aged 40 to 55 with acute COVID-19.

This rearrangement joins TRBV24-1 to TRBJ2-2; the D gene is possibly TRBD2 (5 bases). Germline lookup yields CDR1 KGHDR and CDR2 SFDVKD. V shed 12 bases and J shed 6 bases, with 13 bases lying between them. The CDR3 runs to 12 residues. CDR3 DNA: TGTGCCTCTCAGAGGGTGTCCGGGGAGCTGTTTTTT. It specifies CASQRVSGELFF.

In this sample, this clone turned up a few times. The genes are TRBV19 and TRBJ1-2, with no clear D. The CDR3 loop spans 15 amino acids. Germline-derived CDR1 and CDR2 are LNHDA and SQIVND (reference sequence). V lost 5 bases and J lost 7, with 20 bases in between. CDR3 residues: CASSRPGPLLAGYTF. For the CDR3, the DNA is TGTGCCAGTAGTCGACCGGGTCCCCTACTAGCTGGCTACACCTTC.

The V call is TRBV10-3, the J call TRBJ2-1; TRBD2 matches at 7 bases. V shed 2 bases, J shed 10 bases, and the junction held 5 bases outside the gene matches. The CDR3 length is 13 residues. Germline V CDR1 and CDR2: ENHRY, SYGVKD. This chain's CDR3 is CAISETTSNEQFF. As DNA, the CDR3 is TGTGCCATCAGTGAGACGACTAGCAACGAGCAGTTCTTC.

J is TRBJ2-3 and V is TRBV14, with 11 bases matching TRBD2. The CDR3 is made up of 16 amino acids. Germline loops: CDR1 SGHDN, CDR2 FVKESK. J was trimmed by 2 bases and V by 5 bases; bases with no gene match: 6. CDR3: CASSKRLAGNTDTQYF. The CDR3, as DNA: TGTGCCAGCAGCAAGAGACTAGCGGGAAACACAGATACGCAGTATTTT.

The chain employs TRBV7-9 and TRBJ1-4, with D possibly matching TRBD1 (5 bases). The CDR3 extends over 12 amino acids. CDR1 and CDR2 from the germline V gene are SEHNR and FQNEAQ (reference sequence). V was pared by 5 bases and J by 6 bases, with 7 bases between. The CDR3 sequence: CASSRGDEKLFF. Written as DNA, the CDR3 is TGTGCCAGCAGCCGGGGGGATGAAAAACTGTTTTTT.

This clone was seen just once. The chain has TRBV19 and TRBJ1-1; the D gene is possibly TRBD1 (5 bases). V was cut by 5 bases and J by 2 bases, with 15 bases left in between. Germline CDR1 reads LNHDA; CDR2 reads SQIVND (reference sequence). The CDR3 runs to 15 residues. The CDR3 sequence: CASSSPGGANTEAFF. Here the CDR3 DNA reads TGTGCCAGTAGTTCCCCGGGCGGGGCCAACACTGAAGCTTTCTTT. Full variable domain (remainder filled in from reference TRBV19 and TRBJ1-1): DGGITQSPKYLFRKEGQNVTLSCEQNLNHDAMYWYRQDPGQGLRLIYYSQIVNDFQKGDIAEGYSVSREKKESFPLTVTSAQKNPTAFYLCASSSPGGANTEAFFGQGTRLTVV.

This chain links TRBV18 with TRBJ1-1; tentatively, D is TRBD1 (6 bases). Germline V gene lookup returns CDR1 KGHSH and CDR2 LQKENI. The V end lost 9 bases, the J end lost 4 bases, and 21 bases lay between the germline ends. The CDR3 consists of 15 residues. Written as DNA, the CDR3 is TGTGCCAGTTTACAGGGAGCCGCGTTGGCCACTGAAGCTTTCTTT. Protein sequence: CASLQGAALATEAFF.

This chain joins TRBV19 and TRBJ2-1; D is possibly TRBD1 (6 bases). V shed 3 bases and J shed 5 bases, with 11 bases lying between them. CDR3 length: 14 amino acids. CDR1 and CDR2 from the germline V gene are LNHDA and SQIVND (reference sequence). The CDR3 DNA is TGTGCCAGTAGTATCCTTCGGGACAACAATGAGCAGTTCTTC. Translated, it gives CASSILRDNNEQFF.

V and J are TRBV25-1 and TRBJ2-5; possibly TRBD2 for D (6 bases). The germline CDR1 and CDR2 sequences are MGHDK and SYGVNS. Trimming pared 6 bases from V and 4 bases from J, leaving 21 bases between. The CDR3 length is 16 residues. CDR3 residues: CASSGGSYRSTETQYF. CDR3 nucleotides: TGTGCCAGCAGCGGAGGGTCCTACAGGTCCACAGAGACCCAGTACTTC.

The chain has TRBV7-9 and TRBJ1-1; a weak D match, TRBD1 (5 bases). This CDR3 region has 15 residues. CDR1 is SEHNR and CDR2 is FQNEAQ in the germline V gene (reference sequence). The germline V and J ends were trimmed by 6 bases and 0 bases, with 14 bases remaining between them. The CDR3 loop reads CASRIAGLMNTEAFF. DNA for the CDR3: TGTGCCAGCAGGATAGCGGGACTGATGAACACTGAAGCTTTCTTT.

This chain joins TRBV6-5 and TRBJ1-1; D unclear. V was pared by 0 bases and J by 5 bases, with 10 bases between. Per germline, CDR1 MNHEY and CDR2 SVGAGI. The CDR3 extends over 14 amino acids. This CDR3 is CASSYSLPETEAFF. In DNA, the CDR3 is TGTGCCAGCAGTTACTCTCTCCCGGAGACTGAAGCTTTCTTT.

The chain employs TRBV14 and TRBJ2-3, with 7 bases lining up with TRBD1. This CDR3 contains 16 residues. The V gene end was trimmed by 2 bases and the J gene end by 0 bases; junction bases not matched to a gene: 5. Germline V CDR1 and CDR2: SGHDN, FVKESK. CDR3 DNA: TGTGCCAGCAGCCAAACCGGACAGGTTAGCACAGATACGCAGTATTTT. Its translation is CASSQTGQVSTDTQYF.

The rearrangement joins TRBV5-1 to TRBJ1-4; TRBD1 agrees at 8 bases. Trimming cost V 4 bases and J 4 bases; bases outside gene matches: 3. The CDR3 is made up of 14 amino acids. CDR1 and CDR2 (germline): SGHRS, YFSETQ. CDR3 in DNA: TGCGCCAGCAGCAACAGGGGGGGTAATGAAAAACTGTTTTTT. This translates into CASSNRGGNEKLFF. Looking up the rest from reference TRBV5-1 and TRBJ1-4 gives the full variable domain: KAGVTQTPRYLIKTRGQQVTLSCSPISGHRSVSWYQQTPGQGLQFLFEYFSETQRNKGNFPGRFSGRQFSNSRSEMNVSTLELGDSALYLCASSNRGGNEKLFFGSGTQLSVL.